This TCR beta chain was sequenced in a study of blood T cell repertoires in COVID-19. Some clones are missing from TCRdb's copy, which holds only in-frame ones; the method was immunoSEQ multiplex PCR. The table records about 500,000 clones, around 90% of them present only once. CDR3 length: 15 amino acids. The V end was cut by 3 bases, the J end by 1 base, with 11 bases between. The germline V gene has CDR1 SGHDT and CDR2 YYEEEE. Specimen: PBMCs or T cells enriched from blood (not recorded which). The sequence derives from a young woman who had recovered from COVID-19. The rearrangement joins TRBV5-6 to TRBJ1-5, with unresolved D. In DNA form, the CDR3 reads TGTGCCAGCAGCTGGACGGGAGCAAGCAATCAGCCCCAGCATTTT. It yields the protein CASSWTGASNQPQHF. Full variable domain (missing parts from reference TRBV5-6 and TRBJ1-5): DAGVTQSPTHLIKTRGQQVTLRCSPKSGHDTVSWYQQALGQGPQFIFQYYEEEERQRGNFPDRFSGHQFPNYSSELNVNALLLGDSALYLCASSWTGASNQPQHFGDGTRLSIL.